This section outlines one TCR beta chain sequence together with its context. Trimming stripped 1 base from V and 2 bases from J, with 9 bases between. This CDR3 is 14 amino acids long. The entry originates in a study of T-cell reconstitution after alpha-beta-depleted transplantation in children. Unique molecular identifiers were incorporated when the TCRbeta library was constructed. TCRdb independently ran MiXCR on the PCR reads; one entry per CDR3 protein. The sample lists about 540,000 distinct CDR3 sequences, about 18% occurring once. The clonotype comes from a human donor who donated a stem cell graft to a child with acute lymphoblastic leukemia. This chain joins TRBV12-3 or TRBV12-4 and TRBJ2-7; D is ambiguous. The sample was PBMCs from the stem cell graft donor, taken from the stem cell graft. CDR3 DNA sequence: TGTGCCAGCAGTTTAGTAATCTCAACCTACGAGCAGTACTTC. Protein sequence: CASSLVISTYEQYF.